This entry lists 15 T cell receptor beta chains sequenced from one sample in a study of control samples from healthy donors and cancer patients. Libraries were prepared by immunoSEQ multiplex PCR; TCRdb keeps only in-frame clonotypes and omits some of them. Of around 90,000 clones in the sample, about 89% were seen once. The sequenced sample consisted of blood. The receptors were gathered from a man in his thirties or forties in good health.

V is TRBV5-1 and J is TRBJ2-7, with TRBD2 as a possible D gene (6 bases). Trimming left V 0 bases short and J 4 bases short, with 8 bases between. The CDR3 is made up of 13 amino acids. CDR1 and CDR2 from the germline V gene are SGHRS and YFSETQ. The CDR3 is CASSLVGGYEQYV. DNA of the CDR3: TGCGCCAGCAGCTTGGTCGGGGGTTACGAGCAGTACGTC.

This clone was found a few times. The sample has other DNA sequences that encode this CDR3 too. The rearrangement links TRBV12-3 or TRBV12-4 to TRBJ2-3, with a weak D call TRBD1 (5 bases). Deletions cut 7 bases from V and 2 bases from J, with 7 bases between. The CDR3 totals 12 residues. CDR3 DNA sequence: TGTGCCAGCACAGGGAACACAGATACGCAGTATTTT. Its protein product is CASTGNTDTQYF.

This CDR3 reads CASSLAGQGAWGYTF. Here the CDR3 DNA reads TGTGCCAGCAGCTTAGCGGGACAGGGGGCCTGGGGCTACACCTTC. The chain joins TRBV7-9 to TRBJ1-2, with 12 bases that match TRBD1. The CDR3 spans 15 residues. Trimming took 0 bases from V and 8 from J; bases not matched to a gene: 4. Germline values: CDR1 SEHNR, CDR2 FQNEAQ (reference sequence).

CDR3 protein: CASSDRTGGGYGYTF. CDR3 DNA sequence: TGTGCCAGCAGTGACCGGACAGGGGGCGGCTATGGCTACACCTTC. The chain is built from TRBV25-1 and TRBJ1-2; 11 nucleotides match TRBD1. The V and J ends lost 3 bases and 4 bases, in that order; junction bases with no gene match: 4. CDR1 and CDR2 from the germline V gene are MGHDK and SYGVNS. The CDR3 is 15 amino acids.

This chain joins TRBV2 and TRBJ1-2; D ambiguous. Looked up from germline, CDR1 is SNHLY and CDR2 is FYNNEI. Trimming left V 3 bases short and J 2 bases short, with 7 bases between. This CDR3 region has 13 residues. DNA of the CDR3: TGTGCCAGCAGTGATCGAGGAAACTATGGCTACACCTTC. Residues: CASSDRGNYGYTF. Filled out from reference TRBV2 and TRBJ1-2, the complete variable domain reads EPEVTQTPSHQVTQMGQEVILRCVPISNHLYFYWYRQILGQKVEFLVSFYNNEISEKSEIFDDQFSVERPDGSNFTLKIRSTKLEDSAMYFCASSDRGNYGYTFGSGTRLTVV.

The V gene is TRBV10-3, the J gene TRBJ2-1; 8 nucleotides agree with TRBD1. The trim removed 6 bases at V and 9 bases at J, leaving 16 bases unmatched. Germline values: CDR1 ENHRY, CDR2 SYGVKD. The CDR3 has 16 residues. Here the CDR3 reads CAIRGLAGGNLGEQFF. DNA for the CDR3: TGTGCCATCAGGGGCTTGGCAGGGGGCAATCTGGGTGAGCAGTTCTTC.

The chain is built from TRBV11-2 and TRBJ2-5; TRBD1 is a possible D gene (5 bases). CDR3 length: 13 amino acids. V lost 5 bases, J lost 5 bases, and 12 bases lay in between. Germline CDR1 and CDR2: SGHAT and FQNNGV. Here the CDR3 DNA reads TGTGCCAGCAGCCCCCAGGGATGGGAGACCCAGTACTTC. This sequence encodes CASSPQGWETQYF. The complete variable domain, with remaining parts taken from reference TRBV11-2 and TRBJ2-5, reads EAGVAQSPRYKIIEKRQSVAFWCNPISGHATLYWYQQILGQGPKLLIQFQNNGVVDDSQLPKDRFSAERLKGVDSTLKIQPAKLEDSAVYLCASSPQGWETQYFGPGTRLLVL.

The chain has TRBV6-5 and TRBJ2-7; D could derive from TRBD1 or TRBD2 (5 bases each). CDR1 is MNHEY, CDR2 SVGAGI, per germline. Trimming shortened V by 4 bases and J by 2 bases, and 18 bases separated the two germline ends. The CDR3 totals 16 residues. CDR3 region: CASSWNPRDRPYEQYF. The CDR3 DNA reads TGTGCCAGCAGTTGGAACCCCCGGGACCGCCCCTACGAGCAGTACTTC.

The V call is TRBV12-5, the J call TRBJ2-7; D might be TRBD2 (5 bases). V gave up 0 bases and J gave up 7 bases, with 7 bases separating them. Germline V lookup: CDR1 LGHNT, CDR2 FRNRAP. The CDR3 loop spans 12 amino acids. CDR3 amino acids: CASGLVSGEQYF. The CDR3 DNA follows: TGTGCTAGTGGTTTGGTCTCGGGGGAGCAGTACTTC.

The gene calls are TRBV19 and TRBJ2-2; the match to TRBD1 covers 9 bases. The ends lost 7 bases at V and 0 bases at J; junction bases unmatched: 9. The CDR3 spans 17 residues. Looked up from germline, CDR1 is LNHDA and CDR2 is SQIVND (reference sequence). This chain's CDR3 is CASKGQGASPNTGELFF. In DNA, the CDR3 is TGTGCCAGTAAGGGACAGGGCGCGTCCCCGAACACCGGGGAGCTGTTTTTT.

The chain is built from TRBV10-3 and TRBJ1-2; TRBD1 matches 9 bases. The trim removed 8 bases at V and 6 bases at J, leaving 4 bases unmatched. The CDR3 contains 12 residues. Germline-derived CDR1 and CDR2 are ENHRY and SYGVKD. The CDR3 here is CAIFGTGNGYTF. The DNA for the CDR3 is TGTGCCATCTTCGGGACAGGGAATGGCTACACCTTC.

The chain employs TRBV6-5 and TRBJ1-2, with D possibly TRBD1 on 5 matching bases. This CDR3 is built from 13 residues. The germline gives CDR1 MNHEY, CDR2 SVGAGI. V was clipped by 6 bases and J by 4 bases, with 12 bases between them. The CDR3 loop reads CASRSDTSYGYTF. CDR3 sequence (DNA): TGTGCCAGCAGATCGGACACCTCCTATGGCTACACCTTC.

V and J are TRBV5-6 and TRBJ2-6, with D hard to call. Germline values: CDR1 SGHDT, CDR2 YYEEEE. The CDR3 has 15 amino acids. Trimming stripped 1 base from V and 4 bases from J, with 9 bases between. The CDR3 reads CASSLKWPGANVLTF. DNA of the CDR3: TGTGCCAGCAGCTTGAAGTGGCCGGGGGCCAACGTCCTGACTTTC. Looking up the rest from reference TRBV5-6 and TRBJ2-6 gives the full variable domain: DAGVTQSPTHLIKTRGQQVTLRCSPKSGHDTVSWYQQALGQGPQFIFQYYEEEERQRGNFPDRFSGHQFPNYSSELNVNALLLGDSALYLCASSLKWPGANVLTFGAGSRLTVL.

The chain couples TRBV9 to TRBJ2-7; D is possibly TRBD1 (6 bases). CDR3 length: 14 amino acids. The ends were cut back, 7 bases at V and 4 bases at J, with 18 bases in the middle. The germline CDR1 and CDR2 sequences are SGDLS and YYNGEE. In DNA, the CDR3 is TGTGCCAGCGCCCCTGAACAGGGCGTGTACGAGCAGTACTTC. Encoded protein: CASAPEQGVYEQYF.

This clone was detected only once. The chain couples TRBV18 to TRBJ1-5; 7 positions match TRBD1. Germline trimming cut 5 bases from V and 4 bases from J; bases unmatched to any gene: 8. The CDR3 is made up of 15 amino acids. The germline CDR1 and CDR2 sequences are KGHSH and LQKENI. CDR3 bases: TGTGCCAGCTCAAGCGGGACAGAGACAAATCAGCCCCAGCATTTT. This translates into CASSSGTETNQPQHF. Supplemented by reference TRBV18 and TRBJ1-5, the full variable domain reads NAGVMQNPRHLVRRRGQEARLRCSPMKGHSHVYWYRQLPEEGLKFMVYLQKENIIDESGMPKERFSAEFPKEGPSILRIQQVVRGDSAAYFCASSSGTETNQPQHFGDGTRLSIL.